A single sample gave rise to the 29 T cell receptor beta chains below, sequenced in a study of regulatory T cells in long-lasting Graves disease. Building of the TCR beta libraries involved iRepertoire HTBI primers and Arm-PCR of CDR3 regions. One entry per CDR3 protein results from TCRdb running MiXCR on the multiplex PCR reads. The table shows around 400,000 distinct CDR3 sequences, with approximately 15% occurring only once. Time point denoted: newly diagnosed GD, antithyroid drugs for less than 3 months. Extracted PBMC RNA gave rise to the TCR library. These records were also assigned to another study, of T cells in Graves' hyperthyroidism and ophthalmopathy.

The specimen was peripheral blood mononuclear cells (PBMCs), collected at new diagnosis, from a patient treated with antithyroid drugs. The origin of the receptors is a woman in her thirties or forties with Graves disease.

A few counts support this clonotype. Here the CDR3 DNA reads TGTGCCAGCAGTTTATTGGGGAAAGCGAACACCGGGGAGCTGTTTTTT. Residues: CASSLLGKANTGELFF. The V call is TRBV27, the J call TRBJ2-2; the D is unclear. The CDR3 consists of 16 residues. With 1 base removed from V and 0 bases from J, the gap between germline ends came to 9 bases. The germline V gene has CDR1 MNHEY and CDR2 SMNVEV (reference sequence).

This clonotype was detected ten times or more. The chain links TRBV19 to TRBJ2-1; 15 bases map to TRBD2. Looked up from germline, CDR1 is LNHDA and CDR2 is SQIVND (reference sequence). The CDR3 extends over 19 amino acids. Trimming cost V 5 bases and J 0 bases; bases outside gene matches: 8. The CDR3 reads CASSPGLAGGTSSYNEQFF. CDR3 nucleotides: TGTGCCAGTAGTCCCGGACTAGCGGGAGGGACGAGCTCCTACAATGAGCAGTTCTTC.

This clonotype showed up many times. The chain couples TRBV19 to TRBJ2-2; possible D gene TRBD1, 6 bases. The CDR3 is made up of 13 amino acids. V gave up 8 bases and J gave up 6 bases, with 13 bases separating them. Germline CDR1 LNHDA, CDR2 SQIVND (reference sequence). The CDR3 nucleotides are TGTGCCAGTTCTCGGAACAGGGCCGGGGAGCTGTTTTTT. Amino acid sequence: CASSRNRAGELFF.

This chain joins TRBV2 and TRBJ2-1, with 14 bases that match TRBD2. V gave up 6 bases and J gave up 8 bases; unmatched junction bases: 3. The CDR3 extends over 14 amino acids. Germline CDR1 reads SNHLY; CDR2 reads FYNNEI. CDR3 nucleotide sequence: TGTGCCAGCAGGGGACTAGCGGGAGACGATGAGCAGTTCTTC. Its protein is CASRGLAGDDEQFF. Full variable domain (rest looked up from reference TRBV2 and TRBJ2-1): EPEVTQTPSHQVTQMGQEVILRCVPISNHLYFYWYRQILGQKVEFLVSFYNNEISEKSEIFDDQFSVERPDGSNFTLKIRSTKLEDSAMYFCASRGLAGDDEQFFGPGTRLTVL.

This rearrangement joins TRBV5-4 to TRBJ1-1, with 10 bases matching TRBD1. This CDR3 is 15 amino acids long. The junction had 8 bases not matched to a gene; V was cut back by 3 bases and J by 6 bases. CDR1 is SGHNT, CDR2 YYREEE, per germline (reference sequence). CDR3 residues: CASSSTGGLAAEAFF. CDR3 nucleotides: TGTGCCAGCAGCTCGACAGGGGGCTTAGCCGCTGAAGCTTTCTTT. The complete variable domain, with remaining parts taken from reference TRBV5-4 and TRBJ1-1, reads ETGVTQSPTHLIKTRGQQVTLRCSSQSGHNTVSWYQQALGQGPQFIFQYYREEENGRGNFPPRFSGLQFPNYSSELNVNALELDDSALYLCASSSTGGLAAEAFFGQGTRLTVV.

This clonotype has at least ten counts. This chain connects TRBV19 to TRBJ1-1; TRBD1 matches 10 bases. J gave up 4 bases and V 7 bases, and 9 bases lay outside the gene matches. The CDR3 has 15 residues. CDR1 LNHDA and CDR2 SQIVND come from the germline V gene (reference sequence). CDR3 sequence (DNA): TGTGCCAGTACCGCTGACAGGGGGCCCGGCACTGAAGCTTTCTTT. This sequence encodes CASTADRGPGTEAFF.

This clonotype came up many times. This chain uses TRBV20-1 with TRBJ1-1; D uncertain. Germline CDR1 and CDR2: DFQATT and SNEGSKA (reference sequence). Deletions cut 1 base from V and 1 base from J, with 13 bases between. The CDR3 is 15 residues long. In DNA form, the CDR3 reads TGCAGTGCTAGAGCCCCCGCCCAAGGGAACACTGAAGCTTTCTTT. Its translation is CSARAPAQGNTEAFF.

CDR3 nucleotide sequence: TGTGCCAGCAGCGTAGGTGTGGACAGGACAGATACGCAGTATTTT. Its translation is CASSVGVDRTDTQYF. V is TRBV9 and J is TRBJ2-3, with 7 bases that match TRBD1. J was trimmed by 3 bases and V by 0 bases; bases with no gene match: 4. CDR3 length: 15 residues. Germline V gene data show CDR1 as SGDLS and CDR2 as YYNGEE. The entire variable domain, with the rest obtained from reference TRBV9 and TRBJ2-3, is as follows: DSGVTQTPKHLITATGQRVTLRCSPRSGDLSVYWYQQSLDQGLQFLIQYYNGEERAKGNILERFSAQQFPDLHSELNLSSLELGDSALYFCASSVGVDRTDTQYFGPGTRLTVL.

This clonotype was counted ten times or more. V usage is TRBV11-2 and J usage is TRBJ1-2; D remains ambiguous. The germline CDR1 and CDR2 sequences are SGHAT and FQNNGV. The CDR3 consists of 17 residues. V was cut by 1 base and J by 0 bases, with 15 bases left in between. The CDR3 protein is CASSLAQVLSANYGYTF. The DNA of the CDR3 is TGTGCCAGCAGCTTAGCTCAGGTCCTCTCAGCTAACTATGGCTACACCTTC. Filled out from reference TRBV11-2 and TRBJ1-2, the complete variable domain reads EAGVAQSPRYKIIEKRQSVAFWCNPISGHATLYWYQQILGQGPKLLIQFQNNGVVDDSQLPKDRFSAERLKGVDSTLKIQPAKLEDSAVYLCASSLAQVLSANYGYTFGSGTRLTVV.

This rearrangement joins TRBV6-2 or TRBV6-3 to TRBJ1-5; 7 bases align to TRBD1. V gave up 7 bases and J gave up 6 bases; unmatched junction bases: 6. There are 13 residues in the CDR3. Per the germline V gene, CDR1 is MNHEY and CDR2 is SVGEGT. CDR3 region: CASNDRDGQPQHF. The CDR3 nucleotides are TGTGCCAGCAACGACAGGGATGGTCAGCCCCAGCATTTT.

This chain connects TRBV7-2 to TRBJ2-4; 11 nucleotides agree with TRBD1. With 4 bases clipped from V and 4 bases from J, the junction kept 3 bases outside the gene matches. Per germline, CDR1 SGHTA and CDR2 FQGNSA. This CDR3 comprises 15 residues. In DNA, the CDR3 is TGTGCCAGCAGCTACCGGGACAGGGGGAAAAACATTCAGTACTTC. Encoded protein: CASSYRDRGKNIQYF.

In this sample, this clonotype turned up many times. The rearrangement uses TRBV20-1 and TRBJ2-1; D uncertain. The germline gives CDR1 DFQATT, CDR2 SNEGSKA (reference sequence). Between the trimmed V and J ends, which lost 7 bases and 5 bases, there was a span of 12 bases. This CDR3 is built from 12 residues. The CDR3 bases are TGCAGTGGGCGTTGGACCCACAATGAGCAGTTCTTC. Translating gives CSGRWTHNEQFF.

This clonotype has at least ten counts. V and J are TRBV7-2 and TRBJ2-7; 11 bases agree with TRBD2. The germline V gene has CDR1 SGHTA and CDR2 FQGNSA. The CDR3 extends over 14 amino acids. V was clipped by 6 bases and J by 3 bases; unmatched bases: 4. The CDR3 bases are TGTGCCAGCAGTACAACTAGCGGGAGCTACGAGCAGTACTTC. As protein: CASSTTSGSYEQYF. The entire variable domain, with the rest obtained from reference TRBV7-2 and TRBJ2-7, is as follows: GAGVSQSPSNKVTEKGKDVELRCDPISGHTALYWYRQSLGQGLEFLIYFQGNSAPDKSGLPSDRFSAERTGGSVSTLTIQRTQQEDSAVYLCASSTTSGSYEQYFGPGTRLTVT.

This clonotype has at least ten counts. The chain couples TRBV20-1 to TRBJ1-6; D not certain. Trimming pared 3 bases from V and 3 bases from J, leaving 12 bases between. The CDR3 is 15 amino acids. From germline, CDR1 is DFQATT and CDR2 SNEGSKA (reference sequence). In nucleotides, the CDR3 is TGCAGTGCTAGGGGAGCAGGCTACTATAATTCACCCCTCCACTTT. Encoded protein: CSARGAGYYNSPLHF.

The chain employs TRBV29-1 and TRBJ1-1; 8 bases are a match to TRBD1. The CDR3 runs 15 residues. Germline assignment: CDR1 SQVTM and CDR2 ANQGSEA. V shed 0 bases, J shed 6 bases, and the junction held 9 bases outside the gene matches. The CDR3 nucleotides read TGCAGCGTTGAAGAGACAGGGGTAGGGTTGGCTGAAGCTTTCTTT. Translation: CSVEETGVGLAEAFF.

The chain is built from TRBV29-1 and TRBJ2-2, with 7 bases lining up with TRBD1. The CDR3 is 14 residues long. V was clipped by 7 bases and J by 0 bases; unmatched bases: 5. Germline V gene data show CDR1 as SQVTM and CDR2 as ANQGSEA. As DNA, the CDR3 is TGCAGCGCTTCTGGACAGGCGAACACCGGGGAGCTGTTTTTT. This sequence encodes CSASGQANTGELFF.

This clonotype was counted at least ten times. The chain's CDR3 is CASSPRTARNQPQHF. DNA of the CDR3: TGTGCCAGCAGCCCAAGGACAGCGCGCAATCAGCCCCAGCATTTT. The rearrangement uses TRBV7-2 and TRBJ1-5; the D gene is possibly TRBD1 (6 bases). The CDR3 extends over 15 amino acids. Trimming pared 5 bases from V and 2 bases from J, leaving 13 bases between. Per germline, CDR1 SGHTA and CDR2 FQGNSA.

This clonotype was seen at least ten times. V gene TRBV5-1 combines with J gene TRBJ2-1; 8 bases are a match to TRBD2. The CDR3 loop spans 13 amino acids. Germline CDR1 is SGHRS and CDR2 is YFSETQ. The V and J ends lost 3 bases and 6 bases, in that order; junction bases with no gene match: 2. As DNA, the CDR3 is TGCGCCAGCAGCTGGACTAGCACCAATGAGCAGTTCTTC. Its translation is CASSWTSTNEQFF. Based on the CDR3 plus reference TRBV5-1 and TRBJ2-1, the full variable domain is KAGVTQTPRYLIKTRGQQVTLSCSPISGHRSVSWYQQTPGQGLQFLFEYFSETQRNKGNFPGRFSGRQFSNSRSEMNVSTLELGDSALYLCASSWTSTNEQFFGPGTRLTVL.

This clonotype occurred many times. The chain's CDR3 is CASSRERETQYF. The CDR3 region has the DNA TGTGCCAGCAGCCGCGAAAGGGAGACCCAGTACTTC. This chain joins TRBV12-3 or TRBV12-4 and TRBJ2-5; no clear D gene. The CDR3 totals 12 residues. Deletions cut 6 bases from V and 5 bases from J, with 10 bases between.

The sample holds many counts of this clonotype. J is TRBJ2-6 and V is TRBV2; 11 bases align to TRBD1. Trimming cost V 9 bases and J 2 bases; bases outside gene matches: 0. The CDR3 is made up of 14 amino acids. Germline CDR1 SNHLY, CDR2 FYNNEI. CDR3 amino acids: CARDRGPGANVLTF. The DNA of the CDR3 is TGTGCCAGGGACAGGGGGCCTGGGGCCAACGTCCTGACTTTC.

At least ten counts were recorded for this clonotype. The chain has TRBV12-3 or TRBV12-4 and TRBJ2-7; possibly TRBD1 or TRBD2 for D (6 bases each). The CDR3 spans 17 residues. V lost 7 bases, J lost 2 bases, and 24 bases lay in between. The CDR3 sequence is CASTLNPVGGIPYEQYF. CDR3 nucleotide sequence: TGTGCCAGCACCCTTAACCCCGTGGGGGGCATCCCCTACGAGCAGTACTTC.

CDR3: CASSSGGPYNEQFF. The CDR3, as DNA: TGTGCCAGCAGTTCGGGGGGACCCTACAATGAGCAGTTCTTC. The gene calls are TRBV2 and TRBJ2-1; 7 bases fit TRBD2. Germline V gene data show CDR1 as SNHLY and CDR2 as FYNNEI. The CDR3 is 14 residues long. V shed 5 bases and J 2 bases; nucleotides not matched to a gene: 3.

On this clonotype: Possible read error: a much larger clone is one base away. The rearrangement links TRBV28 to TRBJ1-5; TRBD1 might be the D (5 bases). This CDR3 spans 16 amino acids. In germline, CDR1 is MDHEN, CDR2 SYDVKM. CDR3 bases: TGTGCCAGCAGTCCCCCTGACAGTTATAGCAATCAGCCCCAGCGTTTT. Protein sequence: CASSPPDSYSNQPQRF.

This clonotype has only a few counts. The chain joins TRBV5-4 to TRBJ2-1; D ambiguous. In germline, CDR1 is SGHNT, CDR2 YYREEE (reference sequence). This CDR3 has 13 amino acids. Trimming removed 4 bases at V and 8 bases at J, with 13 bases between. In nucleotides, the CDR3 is TGTGCCAGCAGCGTCCCCGGGTCCGATGAGCAGTTCTTC. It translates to CASSVPGSDEQFF.

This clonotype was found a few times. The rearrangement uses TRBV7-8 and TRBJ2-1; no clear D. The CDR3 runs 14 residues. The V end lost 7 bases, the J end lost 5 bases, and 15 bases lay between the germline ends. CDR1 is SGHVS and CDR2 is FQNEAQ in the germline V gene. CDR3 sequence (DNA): TGTGCCAGCACCCCAAGAAGGAGTAACAATGAGCAGTTCTTC. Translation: CASTPRRSNNEQFF.

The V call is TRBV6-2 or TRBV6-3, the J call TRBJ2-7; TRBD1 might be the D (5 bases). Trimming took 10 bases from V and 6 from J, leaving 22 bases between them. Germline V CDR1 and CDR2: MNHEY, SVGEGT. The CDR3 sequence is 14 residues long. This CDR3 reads CAIKGIQAVREQYF. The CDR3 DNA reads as TGTGCCATCAAGGGGATTCAGGCCGTTCGCGAGCAGTACTTC.

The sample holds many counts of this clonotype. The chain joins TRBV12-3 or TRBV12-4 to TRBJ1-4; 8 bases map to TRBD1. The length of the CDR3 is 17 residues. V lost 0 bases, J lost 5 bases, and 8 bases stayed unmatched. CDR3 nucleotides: TGTGCCAGCAGTTTAGCGTCCAGGGGGCGATTCAATGAAAAACTGTTTTTT. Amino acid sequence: CASSLASRGRFNEKLFF.

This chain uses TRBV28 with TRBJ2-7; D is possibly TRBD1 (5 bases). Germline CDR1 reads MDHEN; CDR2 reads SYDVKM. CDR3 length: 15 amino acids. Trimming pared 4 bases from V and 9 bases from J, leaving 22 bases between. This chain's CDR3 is CASSSYILGQDLQYF. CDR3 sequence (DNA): TGTGCCAGCAGTTCGTATATCCTTGGACAAGACCTGCAGTACTTC.

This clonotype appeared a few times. CDR3 DNA sequence: TGCGCCAGCAGTTGGGACCCCGGCTCCTACAATGAGCAGTTCTTC. Amino acid sequence: CASSWDPGSYNEQFF. The chain couples TRBV5-1 to TRBJ2-1; TRBD1 or TRBD2 may be the D gene (5 bases each). CDR1 and CDR2 (germline): SGHRS, YFSETQ. The CDR3 runs 15 residues. Trimming removed 5 bases at V and 0 bases at J, with 12 bases between.